This section outlines one T cell receptor beta chain sequence together with its context. Deliveries were elective term cesareans at roughly 37-41 weeks, with no labor or membrane rupture. Assay used: immunoSEQ multiplex PCR; TCRdb lists only in-frame clones, some missing. Among approximately 7,500 clones listed, about 98% were seen once. Trimming removed 0 bases from V and 5 bases from J; junction bases left unmatched: 8. The CDR3 is made up of 16 amino acids. The germline gives CDR1 MGHRA, CDR2 YSYEKL. The data were obtained in a study of naive CD8 T cells in extremely preterm neonates. The sample was naive CD8+ T cells from cord blood. This clonotype was sampled from a newborn in good health. This chain connects TRBV4-1 to TRBJ2-7; TRBD2 matches 9 bases. In DNA, the CDR3 is TGCGCCAGCAGCCAAGATCGTCGCGGGGGGGCCCACGAGCAGTACTTC. Translating gives CASSQDRRGGAHEQYF.